This T cell receptor (beta chain) derives from a study of blood T cells in healthy people across ages. The use of a sample-barcoded 5' primer and a J-beta primer mix characterized a second PCR of roughly 7 to 11 cycles. Template switching added a 12-random-nucleotide identifier to every cDNA molecule. One entry per CDR3 protein results from TCRdb running MiXCR on the 5' RACE reads. The data show around 870,000 distinct CDR3 sequences, around 26% seen once. Findings and limits, study-wide: With unsorted PBMCs, a conclusive comparison of naive versus antigen-experienced cells was not possible. With naive T cell percentage, TCR beta diversity showed a strong correlation.

The study drew donors from healthy Caucasian individuals in Russia aged about 6 to 90. With respect to this clonotype: Antigen: not known.

The CDR3 length is 13 residues. V was trimmed by 3 bases and J by 7 bases, leaving 10 bases between them. Sequenced sample: blood. This sequence was found in a woman aged 80 or older in good health. This chain connects TRBV12-3 or TRBV12-4 to TRBJ2-1, with D perhaps matching TRBD2 (6 bases). The CDR3 sequence: CASSLRGANEQFF. The CDR3 region has the DNA TGTGCCAGCAGTTTGCGGGGAGCGAATGAGCAGTTCTTC.